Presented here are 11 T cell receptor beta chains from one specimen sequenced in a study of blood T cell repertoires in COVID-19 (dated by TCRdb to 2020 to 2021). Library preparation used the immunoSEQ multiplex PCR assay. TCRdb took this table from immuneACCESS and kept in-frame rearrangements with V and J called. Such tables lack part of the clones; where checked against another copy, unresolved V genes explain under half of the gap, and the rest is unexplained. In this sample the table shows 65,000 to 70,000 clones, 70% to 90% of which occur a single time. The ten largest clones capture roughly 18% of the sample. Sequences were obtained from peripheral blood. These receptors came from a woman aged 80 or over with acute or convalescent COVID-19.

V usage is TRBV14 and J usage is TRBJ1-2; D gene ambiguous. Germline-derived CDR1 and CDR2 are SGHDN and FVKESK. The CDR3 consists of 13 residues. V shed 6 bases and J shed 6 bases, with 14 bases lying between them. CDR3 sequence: CASRPSGIHGYTF. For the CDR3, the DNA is TGTGCCAGCAGACCTTCGGGGATCCATGGCTACACCTTC.

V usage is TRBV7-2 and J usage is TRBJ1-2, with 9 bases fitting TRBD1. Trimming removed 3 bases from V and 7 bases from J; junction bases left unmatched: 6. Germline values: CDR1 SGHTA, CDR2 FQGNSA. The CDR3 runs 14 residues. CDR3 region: CASSFRDRVAGYTF. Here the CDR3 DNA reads TGTGCCAGCAGCTTTAGGGACAGGGTCGCTGGCTACACCTTC.

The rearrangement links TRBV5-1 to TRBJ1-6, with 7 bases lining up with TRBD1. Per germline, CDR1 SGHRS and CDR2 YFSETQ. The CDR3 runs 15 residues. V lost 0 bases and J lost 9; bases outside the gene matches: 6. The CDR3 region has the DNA TGCGCCAGCAGCTTGGCCGCAGGGGGGAGTTCACCCCTCCACTTT. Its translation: CASSLAAGGSSPLHF.

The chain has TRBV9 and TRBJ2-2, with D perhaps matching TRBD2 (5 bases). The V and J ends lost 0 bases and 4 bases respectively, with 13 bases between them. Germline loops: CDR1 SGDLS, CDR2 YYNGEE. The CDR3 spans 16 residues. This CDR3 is CASSVAPSAGTGELFF. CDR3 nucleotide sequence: TGTGCCAGCAGCGTAGCCCCTTCGGCGGGCACCGGGGAGCTGTTTTTT.

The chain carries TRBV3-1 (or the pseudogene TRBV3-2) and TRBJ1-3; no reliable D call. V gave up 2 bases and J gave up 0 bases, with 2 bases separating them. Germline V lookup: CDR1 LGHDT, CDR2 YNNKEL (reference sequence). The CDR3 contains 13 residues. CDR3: CASSQLSGNTIYF. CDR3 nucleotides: TGTGCCAGCAGCCAACTCTCTGGAAACACCATATATTTT.

CDR3 DNA: TGTGCCAGCAGCCCCAGCTCTGGAAACACCATATATTTT. This encodes CASSPSSGNTIYF. The J gene is TRBJ1-3, the V gene TRBV11-3; D is undetermined. Per germline, CDR1 SGHNT and CDR2 YENEEA. Trimming pared 5 bases from V and 0 bases from J, leaving 5 bases between. The CDR3 totals 13 residues.

The CDR3 protein is CAWSMRGNEKLFF. CDR3 coding DNA: TGTGCCTGGAGTATGCGGGGCAATGAAAAACTGTTTTTT. V and J are TRBV30 and TRBJ1-4; possibly TRBD1 for D (5 bases). V was trimmed by 2 bases and J by 5 bases, leaving 9 bases between them. The CDR3 covers 13 residues. CDR1 GTSNPN and CDR2 SVGIG come from the germline V gene (reference sequence).

CDR3 loop: CASSLVGQGNTEAFF. CDR3 coding DNA: TGTGCCAGCAGCTTGGTCGGCCAGGGGAACACTGAAGCTTTCTTT. V usage is TRBV5-4 and J usage is TRBJ1-1, with D possibly TRBD1 on 5 matching bases. This CDR3 is built from 15 residues. The germline gives CDR1 SGHNT, CDR2 YYREEE (reference sequence). Trimming cost V 0 bases and J 1 base, with 10 bases left between them.

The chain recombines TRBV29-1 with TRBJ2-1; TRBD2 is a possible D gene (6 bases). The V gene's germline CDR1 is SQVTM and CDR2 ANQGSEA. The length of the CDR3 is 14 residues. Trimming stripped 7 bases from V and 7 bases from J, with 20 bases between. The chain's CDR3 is CSATDSGAWNEQFF. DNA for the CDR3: TGCAGCGCGACGGATTCGGGAGCATGGAATGAGCAGTTCTTC.

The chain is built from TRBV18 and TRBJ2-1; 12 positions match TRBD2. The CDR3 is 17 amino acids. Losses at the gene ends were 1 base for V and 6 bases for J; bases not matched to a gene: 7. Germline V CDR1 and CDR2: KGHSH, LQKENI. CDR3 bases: TGTGCCAGCTCACCACTCTCCGGACTAGCGGGGACCAATGAGCAGTTCTTC. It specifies CASSPLSGLAGTNEQFF.

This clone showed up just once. DNA of the CDR3: TGTGCCATCAGCCCGAAGACAGAGCAGTTCTTC. Translating it yields CAISPKTEQFF. The genes are TRBV10-3 and TRBJ2-1; D call uncertain. In germline, CDR1 is ENHRY, CDR2 SYGVKD. With 6 bases removed from V and 10 bases from J, the gap between germline ends came to 10 bases. CDR3 length equals 11 residues.